The sample holds one count of the clone carrying this T cell receptor (beta chain). The CDR3 sequence is 15 residues long. Germline CDR1 is SGHRS and CDR2 is YFSETQ. The junction had 5 bases not matched to a gene; V was cut back by 2 bases and J by 5 bases. With 60 Vbeta and 13 Jbeta primers, the PCR was carried out. The assay was immunoSEQ multiplex PCR, and TCRdb's table has in-frame clones only and misses some. The sample includes 130,000 or so clones, roughly 70% of them seen just once. The data were taken from a study of cytomegalovirus exposure and HLA in healthy donors. The sequence was collected from a man between 18 and 29 years old in good health and CMV-seropositive. Sequenced: PBMCs. This chain links TRBV5-1 with TRBJ1-5, with 9 positions matching TRBD1. CDR3 residues: CASSFGTGRDQPQHF. DNA of the CDR3: TGCGCCAGCAGCTTCGGGACAGGGAGGGATCAGCCCCAGCATTTT. Filled out from reference TRBV5-1 and TRBJ1-5, the complete variable domain reads KAGVTQTPRYLIKTRGQQVTLSCSPISGHRSVSWYQQTPGQGLQFLFEYFSETQRNKGNFPGRFSGRQFSNSRSEMNVSTLELGDSALYLCASSFGTGRDQPQHFGDGTRLSIL.